This T cell receptor beta chain was recovered during a study of shared clonotypes between healthy human individuals. At the level of the study: The donor pool was made up of two women and three men aged 18 to 49. General study results and limits: The genetic and exposure-history diversity represented was limited by few donors.

Free of recent acute infections or vaccinations, the donors were healthy HIV-negative adults. The CDR3 runs 15 residues. Trimming left V 6 bases short and J 9 bases short, with 18 bases between. CDR1 is SEHNR, CDR2 FQNEAQ, per germline (reference sequence). As originally analysed: ImmunoSEQ output lacked quality scores and full-length reads, limiting matched filtering. Method: immunoSEQ multiplex PCR; TCRdb's copy keeps in-frame clones and lacks some. The D gene and trimming were derived from the DNA, and the V and J assignments and clone size from that table. Of roughly 2,500,000 clones listed, 93% are singletons. Comment on this clone: What it binds is unknown.

The TCR comes from a man between 18 and 29 years old in good health. Some clones in this sample may be carry-over from other donors' samples. The chain is built from TRBV7-9 and TRBJ1-6; D gene uncertain. The sequencing sample was made of naive CD4+ T cells from PBMCs. The subset was: CD45RA+ positively selected. This CDR3 reads CASRNGTVGFSPLHF. The DNA of the CDR3 is TGTGCCAGCAGAAACGGTACAGTGGGGTTTTCACCCCTCCACTTT.